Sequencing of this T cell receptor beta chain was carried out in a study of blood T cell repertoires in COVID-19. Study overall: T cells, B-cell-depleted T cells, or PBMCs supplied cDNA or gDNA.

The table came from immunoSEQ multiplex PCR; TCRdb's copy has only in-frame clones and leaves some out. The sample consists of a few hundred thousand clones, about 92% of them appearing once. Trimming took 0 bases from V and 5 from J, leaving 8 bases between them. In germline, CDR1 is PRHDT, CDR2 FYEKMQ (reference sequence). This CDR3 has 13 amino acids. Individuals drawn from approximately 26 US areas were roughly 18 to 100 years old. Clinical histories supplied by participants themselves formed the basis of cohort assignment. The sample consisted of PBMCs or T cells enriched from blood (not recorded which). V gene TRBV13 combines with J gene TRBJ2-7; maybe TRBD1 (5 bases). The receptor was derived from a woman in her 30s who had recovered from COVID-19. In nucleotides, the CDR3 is TGTGCCAGCAGCTTAGGACAGGTGAACGAGCAGTACTTC. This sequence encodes CASSLGQVNEQYF.